In its sample, the clone carrying this T cell receptor beta chain was seen once. Its antigen remains unknown. The sample belongs to a study of shared clonotypes between healthy human individuals. At deep level, the assay was performed. The table came from immunoSEQ multiplex PCR; TCRdb's copy has only in-frame clones and leaves some out. The table records about 2.1 million clones, about 93% of them present only once. Whole-study findings and limits: What rarefaction showed was incomplete sorted-subset sequencing despite large depth.

The naive CD8 subset, CD45RO-negative cells positively selected for CCR7, excluded terminally differentiated effector memory CD45RA+ cells. Germline loops: CDR1 SNHLY, CDR2 FYNNEI. The CDR3 runs to 13 residues. The genes are TRBV2 and TRBJ2-5, with no clear D. Near its end, the DNA agrees better with TRBJ2-7, so the J call may be wrong. This clonotype originated in a man aged 18-30 years in good health. Some clones in this sample may be carry-over from other donors' samples. Sequenced material: naive CD8+ T cells from PBMCs. Here the CDR3 reads CASSEALGYEQYF. Here the CDR3 DNA reads TGTGCCAGCAGTGAAGCTCTGGGGTACGAGCAGTACTTC.